Shown below are 23 T cell receptor beta chains from a single sample sequenced in a study of CD8 T cells in ankylosing spondylitis (dated by TCRdb to about 2017). Libraries came from 5' RACE. Data came from an Illumina HiSeq 2500. Using fastp trimming at Q25 and MiXCR clonotype assembly, TCRdb reanalyzed the public sequencing data and kept in-frame beta chains. All rows with the same CDR3 protein become a single entry with the most common DNA and genes. The sample table shows about 540,000 distinct CDR3 sequences, and 10% to 15% are seen once. The ten largest clones add up to nearly 7% of the sample. What the study reported, not specific to this receptor: Blood from ankylosing spondylitis patients appeared to be characterized by a TCR beta motif made up of fewer than ten highly homologous amino acid variants.

What these receptors recognize is not known. The sample consisted of blood, either unsorted or a sorted T cell fraction (not recorded which). These receptors originate from a male donor with ankylosing spondylitis.

This clonotype showed up just a few times. The chain uses TRBV20-1 and TRBJ1-1, with 7 bases matching TRBD1. Germline-derived CDR1 and CDR2 are DFQATT and SNEGSKA (reference sequence). The J segment lost 1 base and the V segment lost 6 bases, leaving 14 bases of the junction unmatched. This CDR3 contains 16 residues. The CDR3 sequence: CSATTISGTANTEAFF. The CDR3 bases are TGCAGTGCGACGACGATTTCCGGGACAGCGAACACTGAAGCTTTCTTT.

The chain couples TRBV6-1 to TRBJ1-5; D ambiguous. The CDR3 totals 13 residues. V was cut by 8 bases and J by 5 bases, with 13 bases left in between. Germline values: CDR1 MNHNS, CDR2 SASEGT. The CDR3 spells CASALPDYQPQHF. In DNA form, the CDR3 reads TGTGCCAGCGCACTACCGGATTATCAGCCCCAGCATTTT.

This clonotype was counted between two and nine times. This chain joins TRBV5-1 and TRBJ2-5; D perhaps matches TRBD2 (6 bases). Trimming pared 4 bases from V and 0 bases from J, leaving 16 bases between. The length of the CDR3 is 16 residues. CDR1 is SGHRS and CDR2 is YFSETQ in the germline V gene. The CDR3 protein is CASSAALARYQETQYF. The CDR3, as DNA: TGCGCCAGCAGCGCGGCCCTAGCGAGATACCAAGAGACCCAGTACTTC.

This clonotype was counted at least ten times. The rearrangement uses TRBV7-9 and TRBJ2-2, with a tentative D call TRBD2 (6 bases). V was clipped by 1 base and J by 4 bases, with 10 bases between them. Germline V lookup: CDR1 SEHNR, CDR2 FQNEAQ (reference sequence). CDR3 size: 15 residues. CDR3 in DNA: TGTGCCAGCAGCTTAGTCGGGACTGTCACCGGGGAGCTGTTTTTT. Protein product: CASSLVGTVTGELFF.

This clonotype has a handful of counts. The rearrangement uses TRBV5-1 and TRBJ2-2, with D unresolved. CDR1 and CDR2 (germline): SGHRS, YFSETQ. V shed 3 bases and J shed 3 bases, with 12 bases lying between them. The CDR3 runs to 15 residues. The CDR3 loop is CASSYPVVDTGELFF. As DNA, the CDR3 is TGCGCCAGCAGCTACCCTGTGGTGGACACCGGGGAGCTGTTTTTT.

V usage is TRBV6-1 and J usage is TRBJ2-7; 8 nucleotides line up with TRBD1. Germline CDR1 reads MNHNS; CDR2 reads SASEGT. The CDR3 extends over 15 amino acids. The V gene end was trimmed by 4 bases and the J gene end by 0 bases; junction bases not matched to a gene: 5. CDR3 loop: CASSGGQEVSYEQYV. The DNA for the CDR3 is TGTGCCAGCAGTGGGGGACAGGAGGTCTCCTACGAGCAGTACGTC.

This clonotype was counted ten times or more. The CDR3, as DNA: TGCGCCAGCAGCCCCTTAGACAGGGGAGGACAAGCTTTCTTT. It codes for CASSPLDRGGQAFF. V usage is TRBV5-1 and J usage is TRBJ1-1; 8 bases fit TRBD1. Trimming took 4 bases from V and 9 from J; bases not matched to a gene: 11. Germline CDR1 and CDR2: SGHRS and YFSETQ. CDR3 length: 14 amino acids.

This clonotype showed up just a few times. The chain recombines TRBV19 with TRBJ2-1; no clear D gene. The CDR3 runs to 15 residues. CDR1 is LNHDA, CDR2 SQIVND, per germline (reference sequence). Deletions cut 3 bases from V and 6 bases from J, with 15 bases between. In DNA form, the CDR3 reads TGTGCCAGTAGTATTGGGTCGGGTAGTGTCAATGAGCAGTTCTTC. Translated, it gives CASSIGSGSVNEQFF.

The chain has TRBV9 and TRBJ2-3, with D unclear. V gave up 0 bases and J gave up 2 bases, with 7 bases separating them. CDR3 length: 14 residues. Germline V gene sequence: CDR1 SGDLS, CDR2 YYNGEE. CDR3 protein: CASSVAVNTDTQYF. The CDR3 DNA is TGTGCCAGCAGCGTAGCCGTAAACACAGATACGCAGTATTTT.

This clonotype was counted a few times. V is TRBV4-2 and J is TRBJ2-7, with D perhaps matching TRBD1 (5 bases). Trimming left V 1 base short and J 4 bases short, with 17 bases between. CDR1 and CDR2 from the germline V gene are LGHNA and YNFKEQ. This CDR3 has 16 amino acids. As DNA, the CDR3 is TGTGCCAGCAGCCAAGTGGAGTGGGCAGACAGATACGAGCAGTACGTC. Translating gives CASSQVEWADRYEQYV.

This clonotype appeared a few times. The chain is built from TRBV6-1 and TRBJ2-7; tentative D call: TRBD1 (6 bases). The CDR3 is 15 residues long. Germline loops: CDR1 MNHNS, CDR2 SASEGT. V lost 6 bases, J lost 2 bases, and 17 bases lay in between. CDR3 bases: TGTGCCAGCAGAGGCGGTGGACAGTTTGCCTACGAGCAGTACTTC. This translates into CASRGGGQFAYEQYF.

The chain links TRBV10-3 to TRBJ2-3, with D perhaps TRBD1 or TRBD2 (5 bases each). The V gene's germline CDR1 is ENHRY and CDR2 SYGVKD. This CDR3 has 13 amino acids. Trimming stripped 11 bases from V and 3 bases from J, with 15 bases between. The CDR3 sequence: CAAGDESTDTQYF. CDR3 nucleotide sequence: TGTGCCGCCGGGGACGAATCAACAGATACGCAGTATTTT.

This chain connects TRBV7-9 to TRBJ2-7, with D perhaps TRBD1 or TRBD2 (8 bases each). The CDR3 runs to 14 residues. V lost 8 bases and J 4 bases, leaving 18 bases between the germline ends. From germline, CDR1 is SEHNR and CDR2 FQNEAQ (reference sequence). This CDR3 reads CASREGQASYEQYF. The CDR3 DNA follows: TGTGCCAGCCGGGAGGGACAGGCCTCATACGAGCAGTACTTC.

In this sample, this clonotype turned up many times. The chain uses TRBV24-1 and TRBJ2-1, with a weak D call TRBD2 (5 bases). The germline V and J ends were trimmed by 3 bases and 0 bases, with 11 bases remaining between them. The CDR3 extends over 16 amino acids. Germline V gene lookup returns CDR1 KGHDR and CDR2 SFDVKD. CDR3 amino acids: CATSDPLGSSYNEQFF. CDR3 DNA: TGTGCCACCAGTGATCCGCTAGGGAGCTCCTACAATGAGCAGTTCTTC.

This clonotype appeared a few times. J is TRBJ2-1 and V is TRBV15, with TRBD2 as a possible D gene (6 bases). The germline CDR1 and CDR2 sequences are LNHNV and YYDKDF (reference sequence). V lost 0 bases and J lost 7, with 16 bases in between. The CDR3 consists of 16 residues. The CDR3, as DNA: TGTGCCACCAGCAGAGATAGCGGAAGGTTGGGAAATGAGCAGTTCTTC. This encodes CATSRDSGRLGNEQFF. Supplemented by reference TRBV15 and TRBJ2-1, the full variable domain reads DAMVIQNPRYQVTQFGKPVTLSCSQTLNHNVMYWYQQKSSQAPKLLFHYYDKDFNNEADTPDNFQSRRPNTSFCFLDIRSPGLGDTAMYLCATSRDSGRLGNEQFFGPGTRLTVL.

This clonotype was observed a handful of times. The CDR3 region is CASSFEAKQFF. The CDR3 nucleotides read TGTGCCAGCAGCTTCGAGGCGAAGCAGTTCTTC. The chain links TRBV7-9 to TRBJ2-1; D is unresolved. V dropped 3 bases and J dropped 11 bases, with 8 bases sitting between them. Germline CDR1 reads SEHNR; CDR2 reads FQNEAQ (reference sequence). The CDR3 is 11 amino acids.

This clonotype was found a few times. The chain is built from TRBV18 and TRBJ2-4; weak D call: TRBD1 (5 bases). Germline V gives CDR1 KGHSH, CDR2 LQKENI. V was cut by 0 bases and J by 4 bases, with 7 bases left in between. The CDR3 consists of 14 residues. The DNA for the CDR3 is TGTGCCAGCTCACCACCAGGGGCGAAAAACATTCAGTACTTC. Amino acids: CASSPPGAKNIQYF.

This clonotype was seen repeatedly, ten times or more. CDR3 amino acids: CSVDGRAGGRTDEQFF. Here the CDR3 DNA reads TGCAGCGTTGATGGTAGAGCGGGAGGTCGGACGGATGAGCAGTTCTTC. The V call is TRBV29-1, the J call TRBJ2-1; 9 nucleotides match TRBD2. V was pared by 3 bases and J by 8 bases, with 14 bases of the junction left unmatched. This CDR3 comprises 16 residues. Germline V gene data show CDR1 as SQVTM and CDR2 as ANQGSEA.

V gene TRBV4-2 combines with J gene TRBJ1-2; TRBD1 aligns across 9 bases. The CDR3 is made up of 18 amino acids. With 3 bases clipped from V and 6 bases from J, the junction kept 17 bases outside the gene matches. The germline V gene has CDR1 LGHNA and CDR2 YNFKEQ. CDR3 sequence reads: CASSQDRGFVPLLDGYTF. The DNA of the CDR3 is TGTGCCAGCAGCCAGGACAGGGGATTCGTCCCACTTCTGGATGGCTACACCTTC.

This clonotype has only a few counts. The chain links TRBV28 to TRBJ1-3; the D is unclear. The CDR3 extends over 14 amino acids. Germline values: CDR1 MDHEN, CDR2 SYDVKM. Trimming stripped 5 bases from V and 3 bases from J, with 11 bases between. The CDR3 nucleotides read TGTGCCAGCAGTCCTCACCTTAGTGGAAACACCATATATTTT. Protein: CASSPHLSGNTIYF. Drawing the rest from reference TRBV28 and TRBJ1-3, the complete variable domain is DVKVTQSSRYLVKRTGEKVFLECVQDMDHENMFWYRQDPGLGLRLIYFSYDVKMKEKGDIPEGYSVSREKKERFSLILESASTNQTSMYLCASSPHLSGNTIYFGEGSWLTVV.

This clonotype has a handful of counts. The chain carries TRBV2 and TRBJ1-5, with D maybe TRBD1 (6 bases). Germline V gene lookup returns CDR1 SNHLY and CDR2 FYNNEI. The V gene lost 4 bases and the J gene lost 4 bases, with 17 bases spanning the gap. The length of the CDR3 is 16 residues. The CDR3 region is CASSGARAGANQPQHF. CDR3 coding DNA: TGTGCCAGCAGTGGGGCGAGGGCAGGGGCAAATCAGCCCCAGCATTTT.

The chain couples TRBV27 to TRBJ2-7; TRBD1 agrees at 9 bases. The germline CDR1 and CDR2 sequences are MNHEY and SMNVEV (reference sequence). CDR3 size: 16 residues. V trimming: 7 bases; J trimming: 1 base; junction bases outside the gene matches: 11. CDR3 DNA sequence: TGTGCCAGCACCATTGGGACAGGGCCTACTTCCTACGAGCAGTACGTC. Translating gives CASTIGTGPTSYEQYV.

This clonotype was detected a few times. The rearrangement links TRBV6-1 to TRBJ1-5; D is ambiguous. Trimming left V 8 bases short and J 2 bases short, with 10 bases between. The CDR3 spans 13 residues. Germline lookup yields CDR1 MNHNS and CDR2 SASEGT. In DNA form, the CDR3 reads TGTGCCAGCGGGTCAAGTCGCAATCAGCCCCAGCATTTT. As protein: CASGSSRNQPQHF.